This entry is about one TCR beta chain. The sample belongs to a study of cytomegalovirus exposure and HLA in healthy donors. This PCR relied on a set of 60 Vbeta primers and 13 Jbeta primers. Data came from immunoSEQ multiplex PCR; TCRdb stores just in-frame clones and leaves some out. This table has roughly 140,000 clones, approximately 78% appearing once. V gave up 7 bases and J gave up 6 bases; unmatched junction bases: 7. The CDR3 extends over 14 amino acids. Per the germline V gene, CDR1 is MNHNY and CDR2 is SVGAGI (reference sequence). The origin of this receptor is a female donor in good health and CMV-seronegative. V is TRBV6-6 and J is TRBJ2-2; 8 nucleotides match TRBD1. The material sequenced was PBMCs. CDR3 nucleotides: TGTGCCAGCAAGGGACAGGTCGGGGCCGGGGAGCTGTTTTTT. This encodes CASKGQVGAGELFF.